This section outlines one T cell receptor (beta chain) sequence together with its context. What it binds is not known. The sample is drawn from a study of T cell responses to AZD1222 COVID-19 vaccine. Study conclusions and caveats: Vaccine-related CD4 TCRs covered spike, predominating at 160-218 and 743-854. In all cases, repertoires were sampled only after the peak T cell response.

Using immunoSEQ multiplex PCR, the repertoire was profiled, and TCRdb retains in-frame clones only, with some absent. The sample shows approximately 150,000 clones, around 92% of them seen only once. The specimen comprised peripheral blood, sampled on day 0 of AZD1222 vaccination. The receptor comes from an adult in good health.

In DNA, the CDR3 is TGTGCCAGACCCCCGGTCCGGGACAGGGGGCTGGAGGCTAACTATGGCTACACCTTC. Encoded protein: CARPPVRDRGLEANYGYTF. The chain has TRBV27 and TRBJ1-2; 12 positions match TRBD1. The trim removed 9 bases at V and 0 bases at J, leaving 17 bases unmatched. CDR1 MNHEY and CDR2 SMNVEV come from the germline V gene (reference sequence). This CDR3 comprises 19 residues.